A single sample gave rise to the 18 T cell receptor beta chains below, sequenced in a study of blood T cell repertoires in COVID-19 (dated by TCRdb to the early 2020s). Library method: the immunoSEQ multiplex PCR assay. In its TCRdb copy, this immuneACCESS table keeps in-frame sequences only and misses some clones. Where compared with another copy, unresolved V genes explain less than half of these, and the others have no known cause. The sample table lists around 77,000 clones, over 80% of them with a count of one. The ten largest clones take up roughly 20% of the sample. The sequenced sample was peripheral blood. All receptors come from a human donor in a cohort sampled during active COVID-19.

The CDR3 reads CASSLSSSGANVLTF. CDR3 sequence (DNA): TGCGCCAGCAGCTTATCCTCGTCTGGGGCCAACGTCCTGACTTTC. The V call is TRBV5-1, the J call TRBJ2-6; D unclear. Germline CDR1 reads SGHRS; CDR2 reads YFSETQ. Trimming took off 2 bases at V and 1 base at J, with 7 bases between the two ends. This CDR3 is 15 amino acids long.

This clone came up a few times. The V gene is TRBV3-1 (or the pseudogene TRBV3-2), the J gene TRBJ2-6; D uncertain. Germline loops: CDR1 LGHDT, CDR2 YNNKEL (reference sequence). The CDR3 loop spans 14 amino acids. Trimming took 5 bases from V and 3 from J, leaving 8 bases between them. The CDR3 DNA reads as TGTGCCAGCAGCACTTCTAATGGGGCCAACGTCCTGACTTTC. The encoded protein is CASSTSNGANVLTF.

The rearrangement uses TRBV6-4 and TRBJ2-3; D is uncertain. The V and J ends lost 6 bases and 1 base respectively, with 11 bases between them. The germline V gene encodes CDR1 MRHNA and CDR2 SNTAGT. The CDR3 is made up of 14 amino acids. This chain's CDR3 is CASRTLSRTDTQYF. CDR3 DNA: TGTGCCAGCAGGACTCTATCCCGCACAGATACGCAGTATTTT.

This chain joins TRBV4-2 and TRBJ2-7, with TRBD2 matching over 11 bases. After removal of 3 bases from V and 2 bases from J, the junction contained 6 bases not matched to a gene. CDR1 and CDR2 from the germline V gene are LGHNA and YNFKEQ. There are 16 residues in the CDR3. The CDR3, as DNA: TGTGCCAGCAGCCAGGTGCTAGCGGGGGGTACCTACGAGCAGTACTTC. Amino acid sequence: CASSQVLAGGTYEQYF.

V and J are TRBV7-8 and TRBJ1-2; D gene unclear. This CDR3 comprises 17 residues. Trimming shortened V by 2 bases and J by 0 bases, and 16 bases separated the two germline ends. Germline V CDR1 and CDR2: SGHVS, FQNEAQ. The CDR3: CASSLNIRDGANYGYTF. The CDR3 nucleotides are TGTGCCAGCAGCTTAAACATCCGAGACGGAGCTAACTATGGCTACACCTTC.

The V gene is TRBV7-2, the J gene TRBJ2-3; 8 bases match TRBD1. The CDR3 sequence is 15 residues long. The J segment lost 4 bases and the V segment lost 6 bases, leaving 9 bases of the junction unmatched. The germline gives CDR1 SGHTA, CDR2 FQGNSA. The CDR3 reads CASSQGQGWADTQYF. The CDR3 DNA reads as TGTGCCAGCAGTCAAGGACAGGGTTGGGCAGATACGCAGTATTTT.

The V call is TRBV20-1, the J call TRBJ1-1; weak D call: TRBD1 (6 bases). CDR1 and CDR2 from the germline V gene are DFQATT and SNEGSKA (reference sequence). CDR3 length: 11 amino acids. Trimming shortened V by 4 bases and J by 7 bases, and 10 bases separated the two germline ends. The CDR3 DNA reads as TGCAGTGCTAAAGACAGGATTGAAGCTTTCTTT. Residues: CSAKDRIEAFF.

Here the CDR3 reads CAWNEGGADTQYF. The CDR3 nucleotides are TGTGCCTGGAACGAAGGGGGGGCAGATACGCAGTATTTT. This chain uses TRBV30 with TRBJ2-3; D may be TRBD2 (7 bases). The CDR3 is 13 residues long. Germline CDR1 reads GTSNPN; CDR2 reads SVGIG (reference sequence). The V and J ends lost 4 bases and 4 bases respectively, with 12 bases between them.

This chain uses TRBV6-4 with TRBJ2-1; 9 nucleotides line up with TRBD1. The germline V gene has CDR1 MRHNA and CDR2 SNTAGT. CDR3 size: 13 residues. Losses at the gene ends were 5 bases for V and 6 bases for J; bases not matched to a gene: 2. This CDR3 reads CASSPTGGNEQFF. The DNA for the CDR3 is TGTGCCAGCAGTCCGACAGGGGGCAATGAGCAGTTCTTC.

This chain links TRBV3-1 (or the pseudogene TRBV3-2) with TRBJ2-7; 7 bases map to TRBD2. CDR1 is LGHDT and CDR2 is YNNKEL in the germline V gene (reference sequence). With V trimmed by 5 bases and J by 2 bases, 6 bases remained unmatched. There are 14 residues in the CDR3. The CDR3 region is CASSFSAGAYEQYF. The DNA for the CDR3 is TGTGCCAGCAGCTTCTCCGCGGGGGCCTACGAGCAGTACTTC.

This rearrangement joins TRBV12-3 or TRBV12-4 to TRBJ1-2; D possibly corresponds to TRBD1 (5 bases). The CDR3 has 12 amino acids. V was shortened by 7 bases and J by 2 bases, with 8 bases between the two germline ends. The CDR3: CASKKGNYGYTF. In DNA, the CDR3 is TGTGCCAGCAAGAAGGGGAACTATGGCTACACCTTC.

The CDR3 DNA reads as TGTGCCAGCGCCCAGGGTATTGAGACCTACGAGCAGTACTTC. Amino acids: CASAQGIETYEQYF. V gene TRBV6-5 combines with J gene TRBJ2-7, with TRBD1 as a possible D gene (5 bases). Germline CDR1 reads MNHEY; CDR2 reads SVGAGI. V was cut by 8 bases and J by 2 bases, with 16 bases left in between. The CDR3 consists of 14 residues.

V usage is TRBV11-2 and J usage is TRBJ2-7; D possibly corresponds to TRBD2 (6 bases). The CDR3 has 14 amino acids. Germline values: CDR1 SGHAT, CDR2 FQNNGV. The V gene lost 3 bases and the J gene lost 4 bases, with 13 bases spanning the gap. CDR3 residues: CASSFSGGRYEQYF. CDR3 sequence (DNA): TGTGCCAGCAGCTTCTCCGGGGGTCGATACGAGCAGTACTTC.

The chain recombines TRBV2 with TRBJ2-7; 7 nucleotides match TRBD1. The CDR3 spans 14 residues. Germline trimming cut 6 bases from V and 3 bases from J; bases unmatched to any gene: 8. Germline CDR1 reads SNHLY; CDR2 reads FYNNEI. The CDR3 spells CASRALGDSYEQYF. In nucleotides, the CDR3 is TGTGCCAGCAGGGCATTAGGGGACAGCTACGAGCAGTACTTC.

This clone was seen only once. This chain connects TRBV10-2 to TRBJ1-1; D ambiguous. Germline V gene sequence: CDR1 WSHSY, CDR2 SAAADI. The CDR3 totals 13 residues. V dropped 5 bases and J dropped 3 bases, with 10 bases sitting between them. The CDR3 DNA is TGCGCCAGCAGTCGTGCGGGGTACACTGAAGCTTTCTTT. Protein: CASSRAGYTEAFF.

This chain links TRBV3-1 (or the pseudogene TRBV3-2) with TRBJ1-1, with D maybe TRBD1 (6 bases). The CDR3 covers 14 residues. Trimming left V 4 bases short and J 5 bases short, with 14 bases between. CDR1 is LGHDT and CDR2 is YNNKEL in the germline V gene (reference sequence). CDR3 coding DNA: TGTGCCAGCAGCCCCTCGGCAGGGGTAACTGAAGCTTTCTTT. Translated: CASSPSAGVTEAFF.

This clone was detected once. The J gene is TRBJ1-2, the V gene TRBV30; TRBD1 agrees at 8 bases. The CDR3 consists of 12 residues. V was clipped by 1 base and J by 9 bases; unmatched bases: 4. The V gene's germline CDR1 is GTSNPN and CDR2 SVGIG (reference sequence). The CDR3 DNA follows: TGTGCCTGGAGTGGGGACAGGATAAGCTACACCTTC. Amino acids: CAWSGDRISYTF.

This chain joins TRBV4-1 and TRBJ2-5; 7 bases match TRBD1. V shed 4 bases, J shed 5 bases, and the junction held 10 bases outside the gene matches. The CDR3 spans 15 residues. Germline CDR1 MGHRA, CDR2 YSYEKL. DNA of the CDR3: TGCGCCAGCAGCCCCCAGGTAGGGGGCGGGGAGACCCAGTACTTC. Its translation is CASSPQVGGGETQYF.